These T cell receptor beta chains were read from a single sample in a study of blood T cell repertoires in COVID-19. This table comes from immunoSEQ multiplex PCR, and its TCRdb copy is limited to in-frame clones, with some not included. The sample lists more than 70,000 clones; 86% were seen once. The specimen sequenced was peripheral blood. These receptors were taken from a man in his 60s with acute or convalescent COVID-19. Each CDR3 is given with its conserved first and last residue. A D gene is named only where the DNA matches it firmly. Not all rows give a size; the values are once, few, many and, for expanded clones, a class.

cdr3_nt cdr3_aa j_call d_call clone_size v_call
TGTGCCAGCAGTTTATCGGGACACGGAAACACCATATATTTT CASSLSGHGNTIYF TRBJ1-3 . few TRBV27
TGTGCCAGTAGTGTCATGACTAGCGACTACGAGCAGTACTTC CASSVMTSDYEQYF TRBJ2-7 TRBD2 . TRBV19
TGTGCCAGCAGCGGGGGCCCTAACTATGGCTACACCTTC CASSGGPNYGYTF TRBJ1-2 . . TRBV5-4
TGTGCCAGCAGTCCCACCCCCGGCAGGGGAAGAGGCACTAATGAAAAACTGTTTTTT CASSPTPGRGRGTNEKLFF TRBJ1-4 . once TRBV27
TGTGCCAGCAGCTTACTTTCGGAGGGCTACACCTTC CASSLLSEGYTF TRBJ1-2 . . TRBV7-9
TGTGCCAGCAGCGCCGACTATGGCTACACCTTC CASSADYGYTF TRBJ1-2 . . TRBV9
TGTGCCAGCAGTTCGGAACTTAGCGGGAGAATAGATACGCAGTATTTT CASSSELSGRIDTQYF TRBJ2-3 TRBD2 . TRBV6-8
TGTGCCAGTAGTATCTCCAAGGGACAGGGAAGTACTGGAAACACCATATATTTT CASSISKGQGSTGNTIYF TRBJ1-3 TRBD1 . TRBV19
TGTGCCAGCAGCTTATACGCAGGGGGCGCTTCACCCCTCCACTTT CASSLYAGGASPLHF TRBJ1-6 TRBD1 . TRBV7-2
TGTGCCAGCAGCCCTACTCGGGGGGGGGCGTGCCTCTACGAGCAGTACTTC CASSPTRGGACLYEQYF TRBJ2-7 . . TRBV21-1
TGTGCCAGCAAAGAAGGACAGGGGGGCAATCAGCCCCAGCATTTT CASKEGQGGNQPQHF TRBJ1-5 TRBD1 . TRBV6-5
TGTGCCAGCAGTTTTTGGGACAGGGGAGGAGATACGCAGTATTTT CASSFWDRGGDTQYF TRBJ2-3 TRBD1 . TRBV27
TGTGCCAGCAGCGGTGTAGCTATCTCGGGGGAGACCCAGTACTTC CASSGVAISGETQYF TRBJ2-5 . . TRBV9
TGTGCCAGCTCACGGGTAGCGGGTTCTAGCACAGATACGCAGTATTTT CASSRVAGSSTDTQYF TRBJ2-3 TRBD2 . TRBV18
TGCAGTGCTAGTCTGGCCCGGACAGGGACTAACTATGGCTACACCTTC CSASLARTGTNYGYTF TRBJ1-2 TRBD1 . TRBV20-1
TGCAGCGTTGCGGTGACAGGGAACACTGAAGCTTTCTTT CSVAVTGNTEAFF TRBJ1-1 . . TRBV29-1
TGTGCCAGCAGCCCCTTCCTGAACACTGAAGCTTTCTTT CASSPFLNTEAFF TRBJ1-1 . . TRBV7-9
TGTGCCAGCAGCTTAGGACAGACCCCATATCAGCCCCAGCATTTT CASSLGQTPYQPQHF TRBJ1-5 . . TRBV7-8
TGTGCCAGCAGCAATGACCAGACTAGCGGGAGGGCCCTCAGCGGGGAGCTGTTTTTT CASSNDQTSGRALSGELFF TRBJ2-2 TRBD2 . TRBV6-2/TRBV6-3
TGCGCCAGCAGCTTGACTAGCGGGAGGCACAATGAGCAGTTCTTC CASSLTSGRHNEQFF TRBJ2-1 TRBD2 . TRBV5-1
TGCGCCAGCAGCTTGGGACAGGGGGGTGTTGACGAGCAGTACTTC CASSLGQGGVDEQYF TRBJ2-7 TRBD1 . TRBV5-1
TGTGCCAGCAAGAGGTCAGGGGACTATGGCTACACCTTC CASKRSGDYGYTF TRBJ1-2 . . TRBV6-5
TGTGCCAGCAGTTATTGGGGGGACTATGGCTACACCTTC CASSYWGDYGYTF TRBJ1-2 . . TRBV6-2/TRBV6-3
TGTGCCAGTACTTACAGGGGGCGAAATATGAACACTGAAGCTTTCTTT CASTYRGRNMNTEAFF TRBJ1-1 TRBD1 . TRBV19
TGTGCCAGCAGTCGAAGGGGCCGAGTTGCAACTAATGAAAAACTGTTTTTT CASSRRGRVATNEKLFF TRBJ1-4 . . TRBV2
TGTGCCTGGACCTCGACAGGGAAAGGCGAGCAGTACTTC CAWTSTGKGEQYF TRBJ2-7 TRBD1 . TRBV30
TGTGCTAGTGGTAACGGACAGCCGCAAGAGACCCAGTACTTC CASGNGQPQETQYF TRBJ2-5 . . TRBV12-5
TGTGCCAGCAGTTTGAAAGGGGGCATGGGAGCTTTCTTT CASSLKGGMGAFF TRBJ1-1 TRBD1 . TRBV12-3/TRBV12-4
TGTGCCAGCAGTTACGATGGTGTAGGACAGAACACTGAAGCTTTCTTT CASSYDGVGQNTEAFF TRBJ1-1 . once TRBV6-5
TGCGCCAGCAGATGGGGACTAGCGGGACAAGAGACCCAGTACTTC CASRWGLAGQETQYF TRBJ2-5 TRBD2 . TRBV10-2
TGTGCCATCAGACTCGGGACACAGACCTACGAGCAGTACTTC CAIRLGTQTYEQYF TRBJ2-7 . . TRBV10-3
TGTGCCAGCAACCTGGTAGGGGGAAATCAGCCCCAGCATTTT CASNLVGGNQPQHF TRBJ1-5 . . TRBV6-6
TGTGCCAGCAGCGCGACTCGTGGTGAGCAGTTCTTC CASSATRGEQFF TRBJ2-1 . . TRBV7-3
TGTGCCAGCAGTGTTAGGACAGTAACTGAAGCTTTCTTT CASSVRTVTEAFF TRBJ1-1 . . TRBV2
TGCGCCAGCAGCCCAACAGGGGCCACATCTGGGGCCAACGTCCTGACTTTC CASSPTGATSGANVLTF TRBJ2-6 TRBD1 . TRBV5-1
TGCAGCGTTGATCCGGGGACAGGGAAGGGCTATGGCTACACCTTC CSVDPGTGKGYGYTF TRBJ1-2 TRBD1 . TRBV29-1
TGCGCCAGCAGCCAGGTAACAGGAAGTTCTGAAGCTTTCTTT CASSQVTGSSEAFF TRBJ1-1 . . TRBV4-3
TGTGCCAGCAGCCGGACAGGGTTTGGCTACACCTTC CASSRTGFGYTF TRBJ1-2 TRBD1 . TRBV7-9
TGTGCCAGTAGTATCCAGGGCCCCTATTCACCCCTCCACTTT CASSIQGPYSPLHF TRBJ1-6 . . TRBV19
TGTGCCAGCAGCTTAGGACTAGCGGGACGGCACGAGCAGTACTTC CASSLGLAGRHEQYF TRBJ2-7 TRBD2 . TRBV7-9
TGTGCCACCAGGAAAGGGGCGGGGGGAATGAACACTGAAGCTTTCTTT CATRKGAGGMNTEAFF TRBJ1-1 . . TRBV15
TGTGCCAGCAGCTTAGGTCTCAATGAGCAGTTCTTC CASSLGLNEQFF TRBJ2-1 . . TRBV7-2
TGCAGCGTTGAGGTTAACAGGGCTTATGGCTACACCTTC CSVEVNRAYGYTF TRBJ1-2 . . TRBV29-1
TGTGCCAGCAGTGGGACTCCCCGGCGAGGGACGCAGTATTTT CASSGTPRRGTQYF TRBJ2-3 . once TRBV28
TGTGCCAGCAGTTTATCCTTCGGGTCCTACGAGCAGTACTTC CASSLSFGSYEQYF TRBJ2-7 . few TRBV27
TGTGCCTGGAGTGCAACGGGACTCCTTAATGAAAAACTGTTTTTT CAWSATGLLNEKLFF TRBJ1-4 . once TRBV30
TGCGCCAGCAGCCGGACACAACTAGCGGGGGCCCCCTACGAGCAGTACTTC CASSRTQLAGAPYEQYF TRBJ2-7 TRBD2 . TRBV5-1
TGCGCCAGCAGCATTGGCGGTGACGGCTTCTACGAGCAGTACTTC CASSIGGDGFYEQYF TRBJ2-7 . . TRBV5-1
TGTGCCAGCAGTGGACAGAACACCGGGGAGCTGTTTTTT CASSGQNTGELFF TRBJ2-2 . . TRBV6-4
TGCGCCAGCAGCTTGGCTGGGGGGAGCAATCAGCCCCAGCATTTT CASSLAGGSNQPQHF TRBJ1-5 . . TRBV5-1
TGTGCCAGCAGCTCAGGACTGTCTAGCACAGATACGCAGTATTTT CASSSGLSSTDTQYF TRBJ2-3 . . TRBV7-9
TGTGCCAGCAGCGGCCTCTACGAGCAGTACTTC CASSGLYEQYF TRBJ2-7 . . TRBV5-6
TGTGCCAGCAGCTTAGTCGTGATACCCCGGGGGACTAGCGGGAATACCGGGGAGCTGTTTTTT CASSLVVIPRGTSGNTGELFF TRBJ2-2 TRBD2 once TRBV7-8
TGTGCCAGCAGCTTATCCGGGCCTGGTAGGGGGACTGAAGCTTTCTTT CASSLSGPGRGTEAFF TRBJ1-1 . . TRBV7-9
TGTGCCAGCAGCTTTATACAGAAGAACACTGAAGCTTTCTTT CASSFIQKNTEAFF TRBJ1-1 . once TRBV11-3
TGTGCCAGCAGCTCCCGGAGGTGGGGGGGGCAGTACTTC CASSSRRWGGQYF TRBJ2-7 TRBD2 . TRBV7-2
TGTGCCAGCAGCTATCAGGGGTCTAATGAAAAACTGTTTTTT CASSYQGSNEKLFF TRBJ1-4 . . TRBV5-6
TGTGCCAGCAGCGCTACTAGCGGGCGCTCCTACGAGCAGTACTTC CASSATSGRSYEQYF TRBJ2-7 TRBD2 . TRBV13
TGTGCCAGCAGCCAAGTTGGGACAGGCCCCGAGAAAGGCGAGCAGTACTTC CASSQVGTGPEKGEQYF TRBJ2-7 TRBD1 . TRBV3-1/TRBV3-2